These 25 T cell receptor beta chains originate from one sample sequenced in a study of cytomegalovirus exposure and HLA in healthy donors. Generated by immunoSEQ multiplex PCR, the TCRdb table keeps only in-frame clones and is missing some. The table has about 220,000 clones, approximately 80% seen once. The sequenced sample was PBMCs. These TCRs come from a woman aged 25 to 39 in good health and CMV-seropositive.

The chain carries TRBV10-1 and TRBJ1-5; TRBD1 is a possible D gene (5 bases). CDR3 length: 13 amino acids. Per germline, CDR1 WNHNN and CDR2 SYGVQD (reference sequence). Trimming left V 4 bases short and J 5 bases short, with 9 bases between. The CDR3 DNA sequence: TGCGCCAGCAGTGGGGCACAGGATCAGCCCCAGCATTTT. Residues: CASSGAQDQPQHF.

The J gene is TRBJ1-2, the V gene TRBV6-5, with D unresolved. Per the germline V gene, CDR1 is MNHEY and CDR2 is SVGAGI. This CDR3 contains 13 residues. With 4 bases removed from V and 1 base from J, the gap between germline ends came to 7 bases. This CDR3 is CASSSDGNYGYTF. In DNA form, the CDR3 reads TGTGCCAGCAGTTCGGACGGTAACTATGGCTACACCTTC.

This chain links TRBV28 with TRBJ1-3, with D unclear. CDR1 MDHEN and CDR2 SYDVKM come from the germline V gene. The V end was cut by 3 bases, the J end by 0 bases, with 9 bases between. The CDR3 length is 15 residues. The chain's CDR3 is CASSLGVTSGNTIYF. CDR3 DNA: TGTGCCAGCAGTTTGGGAGTGACCTCTGGAAACACCATATATTTT.

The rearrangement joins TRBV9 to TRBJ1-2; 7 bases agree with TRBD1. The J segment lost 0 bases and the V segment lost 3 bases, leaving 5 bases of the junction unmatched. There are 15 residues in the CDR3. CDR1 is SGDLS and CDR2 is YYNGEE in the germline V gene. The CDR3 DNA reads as TGTGCCAGCAGCGGGGACAGCCGCACTAACTATGGCTACACCTTC. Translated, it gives CASSGDSRTNYGYTF.

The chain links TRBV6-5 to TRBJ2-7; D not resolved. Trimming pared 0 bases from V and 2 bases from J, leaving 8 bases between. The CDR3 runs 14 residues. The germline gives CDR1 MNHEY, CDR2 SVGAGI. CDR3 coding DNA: TGTGCCAGCAGTTACTCGACGGCAGCCTACGAGCAGTACTTC. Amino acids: CASSYSTAAYEQYF.

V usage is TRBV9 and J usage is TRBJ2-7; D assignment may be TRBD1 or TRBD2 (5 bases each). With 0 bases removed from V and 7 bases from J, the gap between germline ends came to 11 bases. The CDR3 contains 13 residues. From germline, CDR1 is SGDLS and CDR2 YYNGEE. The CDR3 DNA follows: TGTGCCAGCAGCGTAGATAGCTGGGGGGAGCAGTACTTC. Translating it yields CASSVDSWGEQYF.

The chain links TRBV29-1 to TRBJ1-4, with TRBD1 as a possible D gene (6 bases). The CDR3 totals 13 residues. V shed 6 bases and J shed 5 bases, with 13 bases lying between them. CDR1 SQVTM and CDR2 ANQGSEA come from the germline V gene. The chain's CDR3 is CSVARTANEKLFF. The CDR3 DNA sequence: TGCAGCGTCGCGAGGACAGCGAATGAAAAACTGTTTTTT. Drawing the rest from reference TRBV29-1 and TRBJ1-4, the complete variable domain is SAVISQKPSRDICQRGTSLTIQCQVDSQVTMMFWYRQQPGQSLTLIATANQGSEATYESGFVIDKFPISRPNLTFSTLTVSNMSPEDSSIYLCSVARTANEKLFFGSGTQLSVL.

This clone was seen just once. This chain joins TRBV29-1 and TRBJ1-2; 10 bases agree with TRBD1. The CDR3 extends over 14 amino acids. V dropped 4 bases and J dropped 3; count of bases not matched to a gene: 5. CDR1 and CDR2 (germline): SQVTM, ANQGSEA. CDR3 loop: CSVVRDRGDYGYTF. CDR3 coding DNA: TGCAGCGTTGTCCGGGACAGGGGTGACTATGGCTACACCTTC.

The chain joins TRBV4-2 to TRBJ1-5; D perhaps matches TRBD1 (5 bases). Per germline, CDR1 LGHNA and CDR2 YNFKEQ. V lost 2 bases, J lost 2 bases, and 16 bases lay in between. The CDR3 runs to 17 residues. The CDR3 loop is CASSQRLGGDGNQPQHF. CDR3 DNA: TGTGCCAGCAGCCAACGCTTAGGAGGGGATGGCAATCAGCCCCAGCATTTT.

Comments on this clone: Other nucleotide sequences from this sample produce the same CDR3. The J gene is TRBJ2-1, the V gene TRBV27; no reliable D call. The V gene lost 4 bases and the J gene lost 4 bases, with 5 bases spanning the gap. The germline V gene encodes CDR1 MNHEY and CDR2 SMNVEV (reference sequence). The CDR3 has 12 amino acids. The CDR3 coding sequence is TGTGCCAGCAGTTCGGATTACAATGAGCAGTTCTTC. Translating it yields CASSSDYNEQFF.

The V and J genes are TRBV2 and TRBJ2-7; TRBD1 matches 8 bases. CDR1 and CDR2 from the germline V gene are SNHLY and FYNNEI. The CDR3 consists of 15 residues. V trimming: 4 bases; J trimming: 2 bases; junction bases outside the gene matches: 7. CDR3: CASSGLSGQAYEQYF. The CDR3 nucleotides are TGTGCCAGCAGTGGGCTGTCGGGACAGGCCTACGAGCAGTACTTC.

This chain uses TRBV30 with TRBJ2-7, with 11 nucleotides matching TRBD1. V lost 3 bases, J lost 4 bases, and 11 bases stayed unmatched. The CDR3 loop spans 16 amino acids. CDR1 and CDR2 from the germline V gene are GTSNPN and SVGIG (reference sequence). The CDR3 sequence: CAWRNLDRGLGYEQYF. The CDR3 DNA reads TGTGCCTGGAGGAATCTGGACAGGGGGCTCGGGTACGAGCAGTACTTC.

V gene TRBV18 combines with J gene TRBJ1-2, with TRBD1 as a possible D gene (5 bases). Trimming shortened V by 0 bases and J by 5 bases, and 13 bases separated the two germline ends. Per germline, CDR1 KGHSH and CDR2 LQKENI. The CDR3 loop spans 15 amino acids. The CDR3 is CASSPPGRSEYGYTF. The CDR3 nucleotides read TGTGCCAGCTCACCACCGGGACGGAGTGAATATGGCTACACCTTC.

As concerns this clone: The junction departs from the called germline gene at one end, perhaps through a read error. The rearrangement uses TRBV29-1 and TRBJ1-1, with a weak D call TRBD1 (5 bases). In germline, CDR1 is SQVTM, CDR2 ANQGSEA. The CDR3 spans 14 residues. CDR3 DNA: TGCAGCGTGGAAGGGTCAGTACAGGACACTGAAGCTTTCTTT. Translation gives CSVEGSVQDTEAFF.

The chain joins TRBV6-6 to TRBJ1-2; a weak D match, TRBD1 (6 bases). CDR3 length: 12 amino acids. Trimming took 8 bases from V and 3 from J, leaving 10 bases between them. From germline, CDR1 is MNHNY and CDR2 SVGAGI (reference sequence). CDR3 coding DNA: TGTGCCAGCCGGGGGGCGGACTATGGCTACACCTTC. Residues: CASRGADYGYTF.

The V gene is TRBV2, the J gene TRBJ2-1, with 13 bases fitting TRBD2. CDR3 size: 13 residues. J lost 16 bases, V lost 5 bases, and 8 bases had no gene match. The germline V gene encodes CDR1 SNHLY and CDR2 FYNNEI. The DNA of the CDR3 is TGTGCCAGCAGTCAAACGGGACTAGCGGGAAAATTCTTC. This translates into CASSQTGLAGKFF.

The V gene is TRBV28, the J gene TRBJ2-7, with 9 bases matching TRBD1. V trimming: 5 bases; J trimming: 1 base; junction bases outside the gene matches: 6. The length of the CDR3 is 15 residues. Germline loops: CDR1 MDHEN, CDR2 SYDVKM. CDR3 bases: TGTGCCAGCAGTCCCGGACAGGGGAGTTCCTACGAGCAGTACTTC. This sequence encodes CASSPGQGSSYEQYF.

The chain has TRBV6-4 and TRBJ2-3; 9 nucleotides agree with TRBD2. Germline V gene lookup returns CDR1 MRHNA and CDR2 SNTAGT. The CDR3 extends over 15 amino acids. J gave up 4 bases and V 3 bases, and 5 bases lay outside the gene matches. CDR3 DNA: TGTGCCAGCAGTGAAAGAGCGGGAGGAGCAGATACGCAGTATTTT. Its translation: CASSERAGGADTQYF.

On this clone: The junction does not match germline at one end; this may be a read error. The chain's CDR3 is CASSERSGGVDTQYF. The DNA for the CDR3 is TGTGCCAGCAGTGAAAGGTCAGGGGGAGTGGATACGCAGTATTTT. V usage is TRBV10-3 and J usage is TRBJ2-3; 7 bases are shared with TRBD1. Germline V gene sequence: CDR1 ENHRY, CDR2 SYGVKD. CDR3 size: 15 residues.

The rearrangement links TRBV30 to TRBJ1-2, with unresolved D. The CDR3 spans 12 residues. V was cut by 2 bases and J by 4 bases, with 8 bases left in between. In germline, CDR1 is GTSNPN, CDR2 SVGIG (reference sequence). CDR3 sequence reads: CAWSRQLYGYTF. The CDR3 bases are TGTGCCTGGAGTAGGCAGCTCTATGGCTACACCTTC.

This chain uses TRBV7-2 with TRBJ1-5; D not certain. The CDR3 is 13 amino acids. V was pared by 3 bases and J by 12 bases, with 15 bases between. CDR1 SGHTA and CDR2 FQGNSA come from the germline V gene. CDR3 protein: CASSLAPQRLQHF. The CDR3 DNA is TGTGCCAGCAGCTTGGCCCCCCAACGGCTCCAGCATTTT.

The CDR3 nucleotides are TGCAGCGTTGAAGTAGGGACAGTCTCCGGCTACACCTTC. Protein: CSVEVGTVSGYTF. This chain joins TRBV29-1 and TRBJ1-2, with TRBD1 identical over 7 bases. There are 13 residues in the CDR3. J gave up 8 bases and V 1 base, and 7 bases lay outside the gene matches. Germline V gene data show CDR1 as SQVTM and CDR2 as ANQGSEA.

CDR3 amino acids: CASSLETGGWETQYF. The CDR3 coding sequence is TGTGCCAGCAGTCTTGAGACAGGGGGGTGGGAGACCCAGTACTTC. The rearrangement joins TRBV6-1 to TRBJ2-5; 9 bases fit TRBD1. J was trimmed by 5 bases and V by 5 bases; bases with no gene match: 9. The CDR3 length is 15 residues. Germline lookup yields CDR1 MNHNS and CDR2 SASEGT.

CDR3 nucleotides: TGTGCCAGCAGCTTATGGGGGCCGGGGGAGCAGTACTTC. Translation gives CASSLWGPGEQYF. V usage is TRBV7-2 and J usage is TRBJ2-7, with TRBD1 as a possible D gene (6 bases). Trimming took 2 bases from V and 7 from J, leaving 12 bases between them. Germline V gives CDR1 SGHTA, CDR2 FQGNSA. This CDR3 is built from 13 residues. Filled out from reference TRBV7-2 and TRBJ2-7, the complete variable domain reads GAGVSQSPSNKVTEKGKDVELRCDPISGHTALYWYRQSLGQGLEFLIYFQGNSAPDKSGLPSDRFSAERTGGSVSTLTIQRTQQEDSAVYLCASSLWGPGEQYFGPGTRLTVT.

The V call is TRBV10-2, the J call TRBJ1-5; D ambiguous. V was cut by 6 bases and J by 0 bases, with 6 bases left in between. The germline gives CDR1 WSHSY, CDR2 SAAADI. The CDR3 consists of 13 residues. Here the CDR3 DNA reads TGCGCCAGCAGCCTGGCTAGCAATCAGCCCCAGCATTTT. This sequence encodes CASSLASNQPQHF.